This TCR beta chain was found in a study of blood T cell repertoires in COVID-19. On the study more broadly: Sources were T cells, B-cell-depleted T cells, or PBMCs; the material itself was cDNA or gDNA.

The germline V gene encodes CDR1 ENHRY and CDR2 SYGVKD. The CDR3 consists of 13 residues. J gave up 6 bases and V 6 bases, and 8 bases lay outside the gene matches. Clones were read by immunoSEQ multiplex PCR, and TCRdb kept only the in-frame ones, dropping some. This sample has around 53,000 clones; 76% occur once, and the top ten carry less than 25%. The sequenced sample was peripheral blood. The chain recombines TRBV10-3 with TRBJ2-7; 7 bases fit TRBD1. This clonotype was sampled from a man between 50 and 59 years old with active or convalescent COVID-19. CDR3 sequence reads: CAISRQGLREQYF. DNA for the CDR3: TGTGCCATCAGCAGACAGGGCCTTCGCGAGCAGTACTTC.